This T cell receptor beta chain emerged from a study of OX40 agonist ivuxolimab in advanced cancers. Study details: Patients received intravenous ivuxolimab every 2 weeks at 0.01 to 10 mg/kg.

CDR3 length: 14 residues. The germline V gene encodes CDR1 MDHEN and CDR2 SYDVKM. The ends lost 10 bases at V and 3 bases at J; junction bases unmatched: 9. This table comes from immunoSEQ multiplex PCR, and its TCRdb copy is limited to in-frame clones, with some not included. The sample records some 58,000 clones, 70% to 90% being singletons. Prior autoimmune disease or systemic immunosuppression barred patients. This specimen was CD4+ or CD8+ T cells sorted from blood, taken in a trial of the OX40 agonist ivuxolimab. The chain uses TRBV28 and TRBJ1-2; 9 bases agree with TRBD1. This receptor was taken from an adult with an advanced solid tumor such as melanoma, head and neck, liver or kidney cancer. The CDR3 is CATVLQGADYGYTF. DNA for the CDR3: TGTGCCACCGTCCTACAGGGGGCGGACTATGGCTACACCTTC.